The source of this T cell receptor (beta chain) is a study of T cells expressing NK-cell markers. The authors generated TCR beta cDNA through 5'RACE template switching with UMIs. TCRdb re-called the 5' RACE reads and gives one entry per CDR3 protein, without DNA. In all, the sample yields approximately 150,000 distinct CDR3 sequences. The TCR was taken from a man aged 18 to 30 in good health. The sequencing input was blood T cells: a sorted CD56 or NKG2C T cell subset, CD4+ or CD8+ T cells, or bulk PBMC T cells (not recorded which).

This CDR3 reads CATSERRENSNQPQHF. The V gene is TRBV15, the J gene TRBJ1-5; TCRdb indicates TRBD1, and absent DNA this call remains unverified. Germline assignment: CDR1 LNHNV and CDR2 YYDKDF (reference sequence). The CDR3 covers 16 residues.